This TCR beta chain was recorded in a study of cytomegalovirus exposure and HLA in healthy donors (dated by TCRdb to about 2017). Looking at the study overall: An earlier analysis of roughly 500 of the donors reported 276 Gb of sequence data and 117 million unique TCR beta sequences obtained from 180 million or so T cells. Around 320 gigabases of sequencing data and approximately 84 million unique TCR sequences were included in an early release covering roughly 700 HLA-typed donors. Among the roughly 400 genotyped donors, about 83% belonged to the genetic ancestry cluster associated with self-reported Caucasian donors. The study was designed to test whether signatures of past pathogen exposure could be identified by cataloging public T cell receptors. Using immunosequencing, the study profiled T cell repertoires from 500 to 800 subjects and related those repertoires to cytomegalovirus serostatus. A separate validation cohort of roughly 130 different subjects was used in addition to the approximately 670-subject first cohort. To predict cytomegalovirus infection status, the study combined high-throughput TCR immunosequencing, statistical association of individual TCRs with disease status, and machine learning. To study patterns of TCR occurrence, a later analysis re-analyzed previously published TCR beta repertoires from 550 to 800 donors and added high-resolution HLA genotyping. In the later analysis, no new phenotypic data were used to find candidate immune exposures; instead, reliance was placed on TCR beta sequences and their occurrence across donors. An earlier analysis of a few hundred of the donors applied high-throughput TCR beta sequencing to assess whether each TCR beta V gene segment acted as functional or pseudogenic. Donor age, sex, ethnicity and CMV serostatus were compiled alongside the repertoire data. In a later genetic analysis, genome-wide SNP genotypes for about three fifths of the roughly 670 donors were used, and that subset was treated as a discovery cohort. All discovery cohort repertoires had been generated on a single sequencing platform. HLA typing included class I and class II loci at four-digit resolution. The number of typed donors differed by locus: about 620-640 for A, B, C, DRB1 and DQB1; some 540 for DQA1; around 610 for DPA1; and around 490 for DPB1. About 5 DR-DQ haplotypes were handled as single units for association and clustering, since linkage in the cohort was strong. On average, roughly 240,000 unique TCR beta nucleotide sequences were sequenced per donor among several hundred genotyped donors of the cohort, with roughly 19% of those sequences being non-productive.

This clone was detected a few times. The clone's antigen remains unknown. Base qualities were left out, and no much larger clone turns up one base away. Library method: the immunoSEQ multiplex PCR assay. The multiplex PCR relied on a mix of 60 forward primers for TCR Vbeta segments and 13 reverse primers for TCR Jbeta segments. Amplification of the CDR3 region of rearranged TCR beta genes was performed with a multiplex PCR assay on genomic DNA. On the Illumina HiSeq System, the amplified TCR beta libraries were sequenced as 87-base-pair reads. In the original analysis: In a later analysis, tens of millions of unique TCR beta chains were counted across the roughly 670 repertoires, and roughly 11 million of these chains were shared by at least two donors. Raw reads were error-corrected and collapsed into unique sequences by a nearest-neighbor algorithm in which closely related sequences were merged to remove PCR and sequencing errors. Alignment of CDR3 sequences to IMGT reference sequences was used to assign V, D and J gene segments. For a sequence to be retained, a match of at least six nucleotides to both a V gene segment and a J gene segment was required. A rearrangement counted as productive if the CDR3 had no stop codons and remained in frame with V and J, and every other rearrangement counted as non-productive. Following IMGT convention, CDR3 was defined as the stretch from the second conserved V-encoded cysteine to the conserved J-encoded phenylalanine. The earlier analysis of 500 to 600 of the donors excluded sequences that lacked an unambiguous match to a single V gene segment. An earlier analysis of over 450 of the donors classified V segments as functional when productive rearrangements were above 56.7% and as segregating when the standard deviation between donors was above 5%. A statistical classification framework was built to diagnose cytomegalovirus status from the catalog of TCR beta chain sequences. In a later analysis, V and J genes were assigned by comparing TCR nucleotide sequences against IMGT/GENE-DB human TR gene sequences. In a later analysis, CDR3 sequences and most-parsimonious VDJ recombination scenarios were assigned using the TCRdist pipeline. In a later analysis, each TCR beta chain was defined by its CDR3 amino acid sequence together with its V-gene family, and reads without a unique V-gene family were excluded. A later analysis removed 592 highly shared, low-generation-probability nucleotide sequences to deal with suspected cross-contamination and a sequencing artifact. For each public chain, a later analysis derived a clonal expansion index from normalized ranks of inferred template counts within each repertoire. A later analysis computed generation probabilities with a VDJ recombination model fitted to out-of-frame rearrangements, and checked the results against IGoR. A later analysis scored TCR-TCR, TCR-HLA and TCR-CMV co-occurrence with hypergeometric tests, applying a repertoire-size bias correction to TCR pairs. To estimate false discovery rates, a later analysis permuted the HLA or CMV assignments 20 times. In a later analysis, co-occurring TCRs were grouped using DBSCAN, and TCRdist sequence similarity was added for clustering within HLA-allele-positive subsets. Co-occurrence clustering excluded repertoires with fewer than 30,000 or more than 120,000 public chains, plus five with anomalous nucleotide sharing. TCRdb limited this immuneACCESS table to in-frame rearrangements with V and J called. A share of clones is missing; checked studies link under half to unresolved V genes, and the rest is unexplained. The V and J calls and clone size were taken over from that table, and D and trimming were inferred from the DNA. The sample yields around 130,000 clones; around 83% were counted once. The ten largest clonotypes hold 0.95% to 1.5% of the sample.

General conclusions and limits of the study: A further reported finding was that TCR beta sequences accurately predicted the HLA-A and HLA-B alleles for most subjects in the first cohort. Strong co-occurrence of HLA alleles, especially DR and DQ, made assigning TCR associations to individual alleles difficult. Linkage disequilibrium might explain the correlated functional status among segregating V segments, but an unknown experimental factor could not be ruled out. Because counts were too low, under 20 rarely observed V segments, including chromosome 9 orphons, were left out of the earlier analysis of approximately 580 of the donors. Cytomegalovirus status was reported to be diagnosed by the classifier with high specificity and sensitivity in both the original and validation cohorts. Compared with the roughly 600-donor mean, donors in an Asian-associated ancestry cluster had fewer N-insertions in productive TCRs, according to a later genetic analysis. The authors suggested that the approach could potentially be extended to other disease states and immunological phenotypes. According to a later analysis, most CMV-associated TCR beta chains appeared to be HLA-restricted, and the HLA associations seemed to be driven largely by CMV exposure. The cohort was sequenced for TCR beta chains only, and without alpha or paired-chain data the features that could be detected were limited. While some public TCRs were present in many individuals, most TCR sequences turned up only very rarely across donors. In an earlier analysis of 587 of the donors, most TCR beta V segments were observed in productive rearrangements about 90% or about 30% of the time, broadly matching IMGT annotations. Because HLA typing was missing for some donors at each locus, association tests included only the typed subset. In a later analysis, TCR association rates were found to vary across HLA loci, with the most associated TCRs seen for DRB1 alleles and the fewest for HLA-C alleles. A later analysis reported that several top co-occurrence clusters appeared linked to parvovirus B19, influenza, CMV and Epstein-Barr virus. For the cohort, immune exposure information was limited to CMV serostatus. In the study, approximately 150 TCR beta chains were listed as associated with cytomegalovirus. The presence/absence analyses assumed that sequencing depth was roughly uniform across donors, and that assumption may not be true. A few of the identified cytomegalovirus-associated TCR beta chains were confirmed in vitro to be specific for cytomegalovirus antigens. A later analysis found that HLA-associated TCR beta chains were more clonally expanded and had lower generation probabilities than equally common non-associated chains. V-gene and J-gene trimming of TCR beta chains was associated with a missense DCLRE1C variant in a later genetic analysis, and the association was replicated in an independent cohort. At a false discovery rate of 0.05, a later analysis linked 16,000 or so TCR beta sequences to specific HLA alleles. A cluster of highly shared sequence variants was judged likely to be a technical artifact of the sequencing pipeline.

The cohort consisted of approximately 670 healthy bone marrow donors. At the time of sampling, every cohort member was nominally healthy, though immune exposures that went unrecorded were likely present. The donor was CMV seronegative and was included in the group of 352 seronegative cohort members. Every donor gave a peripheral blood sample, and the peripheral blood mononuclear cells from that sample were used for TCR beta sequencing. Genomic DNA was extracted from the blood cell samples with the Qiagen DNeasy Blood Extraction Kit. Sequencing used PBMCs. This clonotype was obtained from a girl aged 2-10 years in good health and CMV-seronegative.

This receptor has the CDR3 CASSKGQSSSYEQYF. The nucleotides are TGTGCCAGCAGCAAAGGACAGTCAAGCTCCTACGAGCAGTACTTC. This sequence uses TRBV6-5 and TRBJ2-7; a tentative D match to TRBD1 spans 6 bases. In the germline V gene, CDR1 corresponds to MNHEY and CDR2 to SVGAGI. Including the terminal cysteine and phenylalanine, the CDR3 comprises 15 residues. CDR3 DNA only is kept here, 45 bases in frame from base 1. Trimming costs V 6 bases and J 0 bases, and their ends lie 15 bases apart.